This T cell receptor (beta chain) was identified in a study of CD4 T cells in relation to SARS-CoV-2 and coronaviruses. Study information: Shared crossreactive spike epitopes were mapped to their HLA restriction.

This clone was counted once. Its antigen is as yet unknown. The unexposed donors gave CD4+ T cells in about 2011-2018, prior to COVID-19. The cells were cultured for approximately ten days before CD4+ T cells were isolated. Study-wide findings and caveats: Each donor contributed either pre-pandemic or post-infection samples, not both.

Germline loops: CDR1 KGHDR, CDR2 SFDVKD. V lost 5 bases to trimming and J lost 1 base, with 13 bases between them. The CDR3 has 15 residues. Assay used: immunoSEQ multiplex PCR; TCRdb lists only in-frame clones, some missing. The table includes roughly 16,000 clones, about 82% detected once. Sequencing input: CD4+ T cells from PBMCs, cultured in vitro. This TCR derives from a human donor in good health. The rearrangement joins TRBV24-1 to TRBJ2-5; D may be TRBD1 (5 bases). CDR3 region: CATSGSETAQETQYF. CDR3 nucleotide sequence: TGTGCCACCAGTGGGTCGGAGACAGCCCAAGAGACCCAGTACTTC.